One and the same sample provided the 26 T cell receptor beta chains below, sequenced in a study of STAT3 mutations in large granular lymphocyte leukemia. Study-level points and caveats: At least one immunodominant TCR beta clonotype appeared in every T-cell large granular lymphocyte leukemia patient.

TCRdb keeps only in-frame clones here, not all; method: immunoSEQ multiplex PCR. Among some 37,000 clones listed, nearly 90% were seen once. No antigen has been identified for these receptors. What was sequenced was PBMCs. Receptors originate from a human donor with T large granular lymphocyte leukemia. Some clones in this sample may be carry-over from other donors' samples.

The chain links TRBV20-1 to TRBJ1-5; possible D gene TRBD1, 5 bases. There are 10 residues in the CDR3. Trimming shortened V by 6 bases and J by 5 bases, and 5 bases separated the two germline ends. CDR1 is DFQATT, CDR2 SNEGSKA, per germline (reference sequence). The CDR3 is CSAGDQPQHF. DNA of the CDR3: TGCAGTGCGGGGGATCAGCCCCAGCATTTT.

This clone has just one count. The rearrangement links TRBV13 to TRBJ2-2, with D hard to call. The CDR3 runs 11 residues. Trimming took 4 bases from V and 10 from J, leaving 7 bases between them. CDR1 and CDR2 (germline): PRHDT, FYEKMQ (reference sequence). CDR3 residues: CASSSSTELFF. The CDR3 coding sequence is TGTGCCAGCAGCTCCTCAACGGAGCTGTTTTTT.

V usage is TRBV29-1 and J usage is TRBJ1-2; tentatively, D is TRBD1 (6 bases). CDR1 is SQVTM, CDR2 ANQGSEA, per germline. V dropped 4 bases and J dropped 6 bases, with 18 bases sitting between them. This CDR3 is 14 amino acids long. The CDR3 loop reads CSVGGGQPKDGYTF. The DNA of the CDR3 is TGCAGCGTTGGGGGGGGGCAGCCTAAGGATGGCTACACCTTC.

The J gene is TRBJ1-4, the V gene TRBV5-1; TRBD1 might be the D (6 bases). The CDR3 totals 13 residues. Trimming took 2 bases from V and 7 from J, leaving 9 bases between them. Germline V gene data show CDR1 as SGHRS and CDR2 as YFSETQ. CDR3 region: CASSFTGIEKLFF. The CDR3 DNA reads as TGCGCCAGCAGCTTCACAGGGATTGAAAAACTGTTTTTT.

The chain has TRBV5-6 and TRBJ1-2, with a possible D match to TRBD1 (6 bases). Per the germline V gene, CDR1 is SGHDT and CDR2 is YYEEEE. The length of the CDR3 is 14 residues. V was shortened by 1 base and J by 7 bases, with 14 bases between the two germline ends. CDR3 coding DNA: TGTGCCAGCAGCTTGTTAGAGGGGGTGAGTGGCTACACCTTC. It translates to CASSLLEGVSGYTF.

The rearrangement joins TRBV7-9 to TRBJ2-5, with a possible D match to TRBD2 (5 bases). CDR1 and CDR2 from the germline V gene are SEHNR and FQNEAQ (reference sequence). The CDR3 covers 14 residues. V lost 4 bases and J lost 0, with 9 bases in between. CDR3 DNA: TGTGCCAGCAGCTCCGGGGAGTACCAAGAGACCCAGTACTTC. The encoded protein is CASSSGEYQETQYF.

The chain has TRBV30 and TRBJ1-1; a possible D gene is TRBD1 (6 bases). V lost 2 bases and J lost 5, with 18 bases in between. This CDR3 is 15 amino acids long. Germline V lookup: CDR1 GTSNPN, CDR2 SVGIG (reference sequence). CDR3 in amino acids: CAWSTGQSQRTEAFF. For the CDR3, the DNA is TGTGCCTGGAGTACCGGACAGTCCCAGCGGACTGAAGCTTTCTTT. Using reference TRBV30 and TRBJ1-1 for the parts outside the CDR3, the full variable domain is SQTIHQWPATLVQPVGSPLSLECTVEGTSNPNLYWYRQAAGRGLQLLFYSVGIGQISSEVPQNLSASRPQDRQFILSSKKLLLSDSGFYLCAWSTGQSQRTEAFFGQGTRLTVV.

The chain uses TRBV11-3 and TRBJ2-7; TRBD1 matches at 8 bases. V was clipped by 5 bases and J by 0 bases; unmatched bases: 9. Germline loops: CDR1 SGHNT, CDR2 YENEEA. The CDR3 covers 16 residues. The CDR3 here is CASSEPDRGDSYEQYF. The CDR3 coding sequence is TGTGCCAGCAGCGAACCCGACAGGGGTGACTCCTACGAGCAGTACTTC.

The chain couples TRBV6-6 to TRBJ1-5; D uncertain. Trimming cost V 5 bases and J 6 bases, with 14 bases left between them. Germline assignment: CDR1 MNHNY and CDR2 SVGAGI (reference sequence). The CDR3 runs to 14 residues. The CDR3 is CASSPQGRGQPQHF. For the CDR3, the DNA is TGTGCCAGCAGTCCACAAGGTCGAGGTCAGCCCCAGCATTTT.

CDR3 DNA: TGTGCCAGCAGCTTAGTTGATCGGAGGGGCCCCCAGCCCCAGCATTTT. This translates into CASSLVDRRGPQPQHF. V usage is TRBV11-3 and J usage is TRBJ1-5; D perhaps matches TRBD1 (5 bases). This CDR3 region has 16 residues. The V gene's germline CDR1 is SGHNT and CDR2 YENEEA. V gave up 1 base and J gave up 7 bases, with 17 bases separating them.

The V gene is TRBV28, the J gene TRBJ2-3; D possibly matches TRBD1 or TRBD2 (5 bases each). Trimming took 5 bases from V and 10 from J, leaving 10 bases between them. This CDR3 is built from 11 residues. CDR1 and CDR2 (germline): MDHEN, SYDVKM. CDR3 in DNA: TGTGCCAGCAGTCCCCGAGGGGCGCAGTATTTT. It is translated as CASSPRGAQYF.

The V and J genes are TRBV7-2 and TRBJ2-6; TRBD2 matches at 8 bases. Germline V lookup: CDR1 SGHTA, CDR2 FQGNSA. The CDR3 sequence is 16 residues long. Losses at the gene ends were 3 bases for V and 2 bases for J; bases not matched to a gene: 3. The CDR3 DNA is TGTGCCAGCAGCTTGGGGCGGGGGGCTGGGGCCAACGTCCTGACTTTC. It yields the protein CASSLGRGAGANVLTF.

The rearrangement links TRBV18 to TRBJ2-7; TRBD1 agrees at 9 bases. V shed 3 bases and J 1 base; nucleotides not matched to a gene: 7. Germline CDR1 is KGHSH and CDR2 is LQKENI. The CDR3 length is 16 residues. The CDR3 coding sequence is TGTGCCAGCTCACCCGCCCGGGACAGGGCGTCCTACGAGCAGTACTTC. The encoded protein is CASSPARDRASYEQYF.

The chain links TRBV6-5 to TRBJ1-2; D may be TRBD1 (5 bases). The CDR3 extends over 11 amino acids. Germline V gives CDR1 MNHEY, CDR2 SVGAGI. The V gene lost 11 bases and the J gene lost 4 bases, with 11 bases spanning the gap. CDR3 in amino acids: CASRDGYGYTF. The CDR3 bases are TGTGCCTCCAGGGACGGCTATGGCTACACCTTC.

The chain couples TRBV27 to TRBJ2-5; D gene uncertain. The CDR3 is made up of 15 amino acids. The germline CDR1 and CDR2 sequences are MNHEY and SMNVEV (reference sequence). Trimming removed 6 bases from V and 4 bases from J, with 18 bases in between. CDR3 coding DNA: TGTGCCAGCAGGAGCACGGGCAGAAAGGGAGAGACCCAGTACTTC. Its protein is CASRSTGRKGETQYF.

The rearrangement links TRBV10-2 to TRBJ2-1; a weak D match, TRBD2 (5 bases). The CDR3 consists of 13 residues. Trimming took 6 bases from V and 3 from J, leaving 9 bases between them. CDR1 is WSHSY and CDR2 is SAAADI in the germline V gene. CDR3 in DNA: TGCGCCAGCAGCTCGGGGTTCTACAATGAGCAGTTCTTC. Amino acid sequence: CASSSGFYNEQFF.

This rearrangement joins TRBV27 to TRBJ2-1; D uncertain. V was clipped by 5 bases and J by 2 bases, with 7 bases between them. The CDR3 is 13 residues long. The germline V gene encodes CDR1 MNHEY and CDR2 SMNVEV (reference sequence). The CDR3 loop reads CASSPPPYNEQFF. In DNA, the CDR3 is TGTGCCAGCAGTCCCCCGCCCTACAATGAGCAGTTCTTC.

In its sample, this clone was seen once. The chain is built from TRBV10-3 and TRBJ1-1, with TRBD1 matching 7 bases. V shed 3 bases, J shed 7 bases, and the junction held 11 bases outside the gene matches. The germline gives CDR1 ENHRY, CDR2 SYGVKD. CDR3 length equals 15 residues. The DNA for the CDR3 is TGTGCCATCAGTGAAAGAGGACAGGAGGGATATGAAGCTTTCTTT. It is translated as CAISERGQEGYEAFF.

The genes are TRBV4-1 and TRBJ2-5; TRBD1 or TRBD2 may be the D gene (5 bases each). V was shortened by 0 bases and J by 5 bases, with 13 bases between the two germline ends. The CDR3 runs 15 residues. Germline values: CDR1 MGHRA, CDR2 YSYEKL. CDR3 in amino acids: CASSQDFPGRETQYF. In DNA form, the CDR3 reads TGCGCCAGCAGCCAAGATTTCCCGGGGCGGGAGACCCAGTACTTC.

The chain links TRBV5-1 to TRBJ1-1, with 7 bases lining up with TRBD1. Germline trimming cut 2 bases from V and 1 base from J; bases unmatched to any gene: 5. The germline V gene encodes CDR1 SGHRS and CDR2 YFSETQ. This CDR3 comprises 15 residues. The chain's CDR3 is CASSFGQARNTEAFF. CDR3 coding DNA: TGCGCCAGCAGCTTTGGACAGGCCCGGAACACTGAAGCTTTCTTT. The whole variable domain, filled in from reference TRBV5-1 and TRBJ1-1, reads KAGVTQTPRYLIKTRGQQVTLSCSPISGHRSVSWYQQTPGQGLQFLFEYFSETQRNKGNFPGRFSGRQFSNSRSEMNVSTLELGDSALYLCASSFGQARNTEAFFGQGTRLTVV.

The V call is TRBV18, the J call TRBJ2-5; 10 nucleotides match TRBD1. Trimming cost V 2 bases and J 4 bases; bases outside gene matches: 7. CDR1 and CDR2 from the germline V gene are KGHSH and LQKENI. The CDR3 is 16 amino acids. CDR3 bases: TGTGCCAGCTCACCAGACGGGACAGGGGTCGGAGAGACCCAGTACTTC. Its translation: CASSPDGTGVGETQYF.

The V and J genes are TRBV5-5 and TRBJ1-5; D is unresolved. V was clipped by 0 bases and J by 2 bases, with 9 bases between them. From germline, CDR1 is SGHKS and CDR2 YYEKEE (reference sequence). This CDR3 has 15 residues. CDR3 bases: TGTGCCAGCAGCTTGGGGGGTTCGGGCAATCAGCCCCAGCATTTT. Residues: CASSLGGSGNQPQHF.

The V call is TRBV28, the J call TRBJ2-6; D not resolved. Trimming took off 3 bases at V and 0 bases at J, with 0 bases between the two ends. The CDR3 loop spans 13 amino acids. The germline V gene encodes CDR1 MDHEN and CDR2 SYDVKM. In nucleotides, the CDR3 is TGTGCCAGCAGTTTCTCTGGGGCCAACGTCCTGACTTTC. Translated, it gives CASSFSGANVLTF.

J is TRBJ2-5 and V is TRBV5-1; D is perhaps TRBD1 (5 bases). V was clipped by 1 base and J by 0 bases, with 13 bases between them. Germline V CDR1 and CDR2: SGHRS, YFSETQ. CDR3 length equals 16 residues. The CDR3 bases are TGCGCCAGCAGCTTGCGTTTCAGGGCCAACCAAGAGACCCAGTACTTC. It codes for CASSLRFRANQETQYF.

This chain links TRBV19 with TRBJ1-5; D is possibly TRBD1 (5 bases). CDR1 is LNHDA and CDR2 is SQIVND in the germline V gene (reference sequence). The CDR3 runs to 14 residues. V dropped 3 bases and J dropped 2 bases, with 8 bases sitting between them. In nucleotides, the CDR3 is TGTGCCAGTAGTATCCGCAGGGGCAATCAGCCCCAGCATTTT. Encoded protein: CASSIRRGNQPQHF. The full variable domain, rest sourced from reference TRBV19 and TRBJ1-5, is DGGITQSPKYLFRKEGQNVTLSCEQNLNHDAMYWYRQDPGQGLRLIYYSQIVNDFQKGDIAEGYSVSREKKESFPLTVTSAQKNPTAFYLCASSIRRGNQPQHFGDGTRLSIL.

The chain carries TRBV29-1 and TRBJ1-2; D is ambiguous. The V end was cut by 1 base, the J end by 8 bases, with 2 bases between. Germline V gene data show CDR1 as SQVTM and CDR2 as ANQGSEA. CDR3 length: 9 residues. CDR3 bases: TGCAGCGTTGAAGGCGGCTACACCTTC. Encoded protein: CSVEGGYTF.